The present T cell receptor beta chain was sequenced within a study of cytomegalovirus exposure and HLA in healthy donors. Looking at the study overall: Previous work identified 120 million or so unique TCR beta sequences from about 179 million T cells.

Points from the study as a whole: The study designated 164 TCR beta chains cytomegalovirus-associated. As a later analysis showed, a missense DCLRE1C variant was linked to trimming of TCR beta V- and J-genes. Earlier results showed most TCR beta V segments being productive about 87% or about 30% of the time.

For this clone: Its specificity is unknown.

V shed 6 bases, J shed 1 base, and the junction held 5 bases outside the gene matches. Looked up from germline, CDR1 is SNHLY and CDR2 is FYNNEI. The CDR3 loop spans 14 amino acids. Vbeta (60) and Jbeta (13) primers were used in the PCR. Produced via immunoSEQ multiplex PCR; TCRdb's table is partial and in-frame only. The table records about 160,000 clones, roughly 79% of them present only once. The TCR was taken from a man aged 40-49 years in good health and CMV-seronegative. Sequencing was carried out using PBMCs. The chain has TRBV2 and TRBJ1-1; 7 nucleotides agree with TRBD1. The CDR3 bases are TGTGCCAGCAGGGTGGACAGGCCGAACACTGAAGCTTTCTTT. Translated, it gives CASRVDRPNTEAFF.